This passage covers 8 T cell receptor beta chains from one sample sequenced in a study of CD8+ T cells in alopecia areata listed by TCRdb under 2018. The label giving this sample's time point can be read as: baseline before oral tofacitinib. Library prep was done by the immunoSEQ multiplex PCR assay. RNA was extracted from all samples and reverse transcribed into cDNA, which served as template for TCR sequencing. TCRdb mirrors the immuneACCESS table, restricted to in-frame sequences. Some clones are absent from its copies; in checked studies, under half trace to an unresolved V gene, and the reason for the others is unknown. The sample table contains about 180,000 clones; only one count was recorded for about 67% of them. The ten largest clones add up to about an eighth of the sample. The sequenced sample was CD8+ T cells sorted from blood, obtained at week 0. The receptor source for this set is a human donor with alopecia areata.

The chain combines TRBV9 with TRBJ2-3; 8 bases match TRBD2. J gave up 2 bases and V 3 bases, and 8 bases lay outside the gene matches. Germline V lookup: CDR1 SGDLS, CDR2 YYNGEE. The CDR3 length is 16 residues. The CDR3 region is CASSAPTSEHTDTQYF. CDR3 bases: TGTGCCAGCAGCGCTCCGACTAGCGAGCACACAGATACGCAGTATTTT.

The CDR3 spells CASRSSRDRGYTEAFF. CDR3 coding DNA: TGTGCCAGCAGGTCCAGCAGGGACCGCGGGTACACTGAAGCTTTCTTT. The genes are TRBV2 and TRBJ1-1, with a possible D match to TRBD1 (5 bases). Deletions cut 6 bases from V and 3 bases from J, with 20 bases between. CDR3 size: 16 residues. The germline CDR1 and CDR2 sequences are SNHLY and FYNNEI.

This clone appeared a few times. The chain uses TRBV4-1 and TRBJ2-7, with unresolved D. Germline lookup yields CDR1 MGHRA and CDR2 YSYEKL. The CDR3 has 12 amino acids. V was cut by 3 bases and J by 3 bases, with 6 bases left in between. CDR3 amino acids: CASSHPDYEQYF. The CDR3 coding sequence is TGCGCCAGCAGCCACCCAGACTACGAGCAGTACTTC.

V gene TRBV9 combines with J gene TRBJ1-6; D gene unclear. V lost 7 bases and J 9 bases, leaving 11 bases between the germline ends. The CDR3 has 12 residues. Germline V gene lookup returns CDR1 SGDLS and CDR2 YYNGEE. CDR3 sequence (DNA): TGTGCCAGCGGCGGAAAGCGTTCACCCCTCCACTTT. Amino acids: CASGGKRSPLHF.

V gene TRBV4-1 combines with J gene TRBJ1-5; D is undetermined. The CDR3 extends over 15 amino acids. V was pared by 5 bases and J by 6 bases, with 17 bases between. Germline assignment: CDR1 MGHRA and CDR2 YSYEKL. The CDR3 reads CASSLRSRASQPQHF. CDR3 DNA: TGCGCCAGCAGCTTAAGGTCCCGAGCCAGTCAGCCCCAGCATTTT.

V and J are TRBV7-9 and TRBJ2-1; TRBD1 matches 7 bases. Germline loops: CDR1 SEHNR, CDR2 FQNEAQ (reference sequence). V dropped 5 bases and J dropped 5; count of bases not matched to a gene: 15. The CDR3 loop spans 17 amino acids. The CDR3 DNA is TGTGCCAGCAGCCACAGGGGCCCCCAGGGACAAGACAATGAGCAGTTCTTC. It codes for CASSHRGPQGQDNEQFF.

The chain recombines TRBV7-6 with TRBJ1-1; 10 bases are shared with TRBD1. V was pared by 1 base and J by 3 bases, with 2 bases of the junction left unmatched. The CDR3 covers 15 residues. Germline CDR1 SGHVS, CDR2 FNYEAQ. The chain's CDR3 is CASSLGGTGDTEAFF. The CDR3 DNA reads as TGTGCCAGCAGCTTAGGAGGGACAGGGGACACTGAAGCTTTCTTT.

The chain is built from TRBV10-3 and TRBJ2-3; D perhaps matches TRBD1 (5 bases). Trimming left V 3 bases short and J 2 bases short, with 9 bases between. Germline-derived CDR1 and CDR2 are ENHRY and SYGVKD. CDR3 length equals 14 residues. CDR3: CAISDGQDTDTQYF. Written as DNA, the CDR3 is TGTGCCATCAGTGATGGACAAGACACAGATACGCAGTATTTT.